Each of the 6 T cell receptor beta chains below was sequenced from the same sample in a study of cytomegalovirus exposure and HLA in healthy donors. Data came from immunoSEQ multiplex PCR; TCRdb stores just in-frame clones and leaves some out. The sample yields some 200,000 clones, about 89% seen once. The sample comprised PBMCs. The receptors shown here come from a man under 40 in good health and CMV-seropositive.

V usage is TRBV5-1 and J usage is TRBJ1-4; no reliable D call. Germline CDR1 and CDR2: SGHRS and YFSETQ. Trimming left V 0 bases short and J 5 bases short, with 17 bases between. The CDR3 totals 17 residues. The DNA for the CDR3 is TGCGCCAGCAGCTTGGGGGCCGCGGGAAATAGGAATGAAAAACTGTTTTTT. Protein: CASSLGAAGNRNEKLFF.

This chain links TRBV7-8 with TRBJ2-5; D gene ambiguous. The CDR3 runs to 14 residues. Per germline, CDR1 SGHVS and CDR2 FQNEAQ. The V gene lost 7 bases and the J gene lost 5 bases, with 17 bases spanning the gap. CDR3 sequence reads: CASNKRPMEETQYF. The CDR3 DNA follows: TGTGCCAGCAATAAGAGGCCGATGGAGGAGACCCAGTACTTC.

This clone was counted only a few times. The CDR3 is CASSQDQQGTVYGYTF. DNA for the CDR3: TGTGCCAGCAGCCAAGATCAGCAGGGGACCGTCTATGGCTACACCTTC. The gene calls are TRBV4-2 and TRBJ1-2; tentative D call: TRBD1 (6 bases). CDR3 length: 16 residues. Between the trimmed V and J ends, which lost 0 bases and 4 bases, there was a span of 15 bases. Germline lookup yields CDR1 LGHNA and CDR2 YNFKEQ.

V gene TRBV27 combines with J gene TRBJ2-2, with 8 bases that match TRBD1. Germline CDR1 reads MNHEY; CDR2 reads SMNVEV (reference sequence). This CDR3 comprises 19 residues. V shed 2 bases and J 4 bases; nucleotides not matched to a gene: 15. The CDR3 protein is CASSLKYPGQGASTGELFF. The CDR3 DNA reads as TGTGCCAGCAGTTTAAAGTACCCCGGGCAGGGGGCCTCCACCGGGGAGCTGTTTTTT.

The chain carries TRBV25-1 and TRBJ1-2, with TRBD1 matching over 8 bases. Germline V CDR1 and CDR2: MGHDK, SYGVNS. The ends lost 5 bases at V and 6 bases at J; junction bases unmatched: 5. The CDR3 loop spans 13 amino acids. CDR3 in DNA: TGTGCCAGCAGTCTTGGACAGGGCGATGGCTACACCTTC. Translated: CASSLGQGDGYTF.

The V gene is TRBV19, the J gene TRBJ1-3, with D tentatively TRBD1 (6 bases). Between the trimmed V and J ends, which lost 5 bases and 4 bases, there was a span of 12 bases. CDR3 length equals 14 residues. Germline-derived CDR1 and CDR2 are LNHDA and SQIVND (reference sequence). This CDR3 is CASSSRGRGNTIYF. The CDR3, as DNA: TGTGCCAGTAGTTCCAGGGGAAGAGGAAACACCATATATTTT.